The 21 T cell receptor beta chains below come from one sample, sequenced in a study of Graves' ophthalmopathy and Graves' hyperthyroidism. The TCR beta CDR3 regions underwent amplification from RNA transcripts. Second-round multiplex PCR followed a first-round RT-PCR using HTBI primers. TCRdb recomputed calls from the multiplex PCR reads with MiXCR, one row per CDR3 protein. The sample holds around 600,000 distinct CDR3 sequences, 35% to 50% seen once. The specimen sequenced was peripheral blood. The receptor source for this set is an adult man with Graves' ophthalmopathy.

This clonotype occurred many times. The CDR3 DNA reads TGTGCCATCAGTGGGGTACAGACCGGGGAGCTGTTTTTT. Its translation: CAISGVQTGELFF. The rearrangement uses TRBV10-3 and TRBJ2-2; D gene uncertain. This CDR3 has 13 residues. Trimming shortened V by 4 bases and J by 5 bases, and 8 bases separated the two germline ends. Germline values: CDR1 ENHRY, CDR2 SYGVKD.

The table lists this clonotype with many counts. The CDR3 DNA is TGTGCCATCAGTGAGTCGGCCGGGGGAAGGGCAGGATTAAACACTGAAGCTTTCTTT. Its translation: CAISESAGGRAGLNTEAFF. This chain uses TRBV10-3 with TRBJ1-1; D is perhaps TRBD1 (5 bases). The CDR3 totals 19 residues. Trimming took 0 bases from V and 2 from J, leaving 22 bases between them. Looked up from germline, CDR1 is ENHRY and CDR2 is SYGVKD.

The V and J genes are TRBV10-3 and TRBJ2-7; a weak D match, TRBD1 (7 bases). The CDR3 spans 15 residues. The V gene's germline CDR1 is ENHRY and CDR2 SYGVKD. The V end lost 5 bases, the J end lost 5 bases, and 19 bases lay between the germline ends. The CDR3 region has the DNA TGTGCCATCAGTCGAGGGGGGACAGCGCTTAACGAGCAGTACTTC. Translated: CAISRGGTALNEQYF.

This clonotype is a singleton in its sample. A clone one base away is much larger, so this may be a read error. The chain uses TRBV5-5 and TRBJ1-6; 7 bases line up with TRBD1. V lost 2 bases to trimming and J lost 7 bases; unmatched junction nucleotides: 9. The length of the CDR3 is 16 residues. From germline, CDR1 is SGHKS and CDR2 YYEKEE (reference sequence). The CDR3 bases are TGTGCCAGCAGCTTAGCGGGGGACAGATCCAATTCACCCCTCCACTTT. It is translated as CASSLAGDRSNSPLHF.

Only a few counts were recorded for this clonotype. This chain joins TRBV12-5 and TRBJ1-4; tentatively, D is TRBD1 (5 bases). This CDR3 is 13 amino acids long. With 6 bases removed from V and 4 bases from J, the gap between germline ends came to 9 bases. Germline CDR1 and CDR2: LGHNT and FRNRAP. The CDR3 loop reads CASGRELNEKLFF. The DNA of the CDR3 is TGTGCTAGTGGCAGGGAACTTAATGAAAAACTGTTTTTT.

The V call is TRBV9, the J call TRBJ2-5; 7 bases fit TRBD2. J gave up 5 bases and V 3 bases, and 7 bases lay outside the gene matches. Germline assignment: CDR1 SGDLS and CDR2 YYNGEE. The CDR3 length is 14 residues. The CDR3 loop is CASSADAGAETQYF. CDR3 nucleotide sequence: TGTGCCAGCAGCGCCGACGCGGGAGCGGAGACCCAGTACTTC.

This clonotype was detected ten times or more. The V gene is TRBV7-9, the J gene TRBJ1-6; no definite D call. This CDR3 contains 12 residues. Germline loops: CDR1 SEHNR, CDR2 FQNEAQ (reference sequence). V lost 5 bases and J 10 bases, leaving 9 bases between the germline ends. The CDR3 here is CASSQDFSPLHF. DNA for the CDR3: TGTGCCAGCAGCCAGGACTTCTCACCCCTCCACTTT.

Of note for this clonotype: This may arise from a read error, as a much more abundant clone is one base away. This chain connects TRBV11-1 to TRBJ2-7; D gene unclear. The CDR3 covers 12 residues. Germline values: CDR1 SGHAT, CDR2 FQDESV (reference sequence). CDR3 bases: TGTGCCTCGGCCCTAGTGTCGGGCGAGCGGTACTTC. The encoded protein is CASALVSGERYF.

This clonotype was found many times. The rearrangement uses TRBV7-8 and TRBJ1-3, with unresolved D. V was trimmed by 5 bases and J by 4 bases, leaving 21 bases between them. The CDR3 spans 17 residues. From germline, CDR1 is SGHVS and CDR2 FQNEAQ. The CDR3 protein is CASSLPAQRLSGNTIYF. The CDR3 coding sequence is TGTGCCAGCAGCCTACCGGCACAGCGGCTCTCCGGAAACACCATATATTTT.

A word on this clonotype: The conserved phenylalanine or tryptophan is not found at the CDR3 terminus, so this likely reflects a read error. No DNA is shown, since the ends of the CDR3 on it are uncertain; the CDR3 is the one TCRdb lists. This CDR3 is CASSFDGTSGE. V usage is TRBV10-3 and J usage is TRBJ1-4. The CDR3 region is 11 residues in length, termini included. The germline V gene encodes CDR1 ENHRY and CDR2 SYGVKD.

The CDR3 loop is CASNTGSAQETQYF. In nucleotides, the CDR3 is TGTGCCAGCAATACAGGTTCGGCTCAAGAGACCCAGTACTTC. This sequence joins TRBV9 and TRBJ2-5; D is possibly TRBD1 (5 bases). Trimming removed 6 bases from V and 2 bases from J, with 14 bases in between. Germline CDR1 reads SGDLS; CDR2 reads YYNGEE. The CDR3 totals 14 residues.

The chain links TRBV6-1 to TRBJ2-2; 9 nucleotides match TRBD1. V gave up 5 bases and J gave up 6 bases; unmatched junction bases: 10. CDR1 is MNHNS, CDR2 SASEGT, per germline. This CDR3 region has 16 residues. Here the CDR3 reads CASSSPSDRGSGELFF. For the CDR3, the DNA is TGTGCCAGCAGTTCTCCCTCCGACAGGGGGTCCGGGGAGCTGTTTTTT.

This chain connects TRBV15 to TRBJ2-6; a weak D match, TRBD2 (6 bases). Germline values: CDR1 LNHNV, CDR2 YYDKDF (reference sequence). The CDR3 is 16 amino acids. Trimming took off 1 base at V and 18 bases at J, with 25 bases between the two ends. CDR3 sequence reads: CATSRVSYAGRFDRTF. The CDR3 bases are TGTGCCACCAGCAGAGTTAGCTACGCGGGGCGCTTCGACAGGACTTTC.

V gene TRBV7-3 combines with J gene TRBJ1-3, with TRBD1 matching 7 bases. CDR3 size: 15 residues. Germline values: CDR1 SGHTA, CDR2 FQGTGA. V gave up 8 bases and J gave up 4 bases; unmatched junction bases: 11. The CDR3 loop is CASSSPGTEGNTIYF. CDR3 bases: TGTGCCAGCTCGAGCCCCGGGACAGAAGGAAACACCATATATTTT.

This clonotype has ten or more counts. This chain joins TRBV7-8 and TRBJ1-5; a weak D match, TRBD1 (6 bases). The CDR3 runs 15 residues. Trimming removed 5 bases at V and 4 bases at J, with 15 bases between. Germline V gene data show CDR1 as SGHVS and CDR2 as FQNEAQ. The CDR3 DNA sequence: TGTGCCAGCAGCAAAATGGGAGGGGGAAATCAGCCCCAGCATTTT. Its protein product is CASSKMGGGNQPQHF.

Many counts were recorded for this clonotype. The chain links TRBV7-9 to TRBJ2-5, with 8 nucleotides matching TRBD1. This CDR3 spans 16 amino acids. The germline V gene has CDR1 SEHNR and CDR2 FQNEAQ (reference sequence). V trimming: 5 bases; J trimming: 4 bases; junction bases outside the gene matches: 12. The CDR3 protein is CASSPLARDRRETQYF. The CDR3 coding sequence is TGTGCCAGCAGCCCTCTAGCCAGGGACAGGAGAGAGACCCAGTACTTC.

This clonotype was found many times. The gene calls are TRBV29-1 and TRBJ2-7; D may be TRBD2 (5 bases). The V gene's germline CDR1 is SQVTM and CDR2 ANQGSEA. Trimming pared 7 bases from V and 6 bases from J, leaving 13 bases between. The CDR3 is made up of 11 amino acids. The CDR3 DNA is TGCAGCGCTGGGAGTCTAAGCGAGCAGTACTTC. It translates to CSAGSLSEQYF.

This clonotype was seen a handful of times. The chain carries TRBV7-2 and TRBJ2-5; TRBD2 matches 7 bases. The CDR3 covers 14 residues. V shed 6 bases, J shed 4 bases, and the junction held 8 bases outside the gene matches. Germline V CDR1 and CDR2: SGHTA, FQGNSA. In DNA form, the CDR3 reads TGTGCCAGCAGTTCTGGGGGGGAGCGAGAGACCCAGTACTTC. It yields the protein CASSSGGERETQYF.

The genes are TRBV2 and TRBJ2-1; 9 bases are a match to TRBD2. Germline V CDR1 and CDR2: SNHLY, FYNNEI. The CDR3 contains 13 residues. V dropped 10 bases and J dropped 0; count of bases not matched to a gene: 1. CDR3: CAKREVSYNEQFF. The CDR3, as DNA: TGTGCCAAGCGGGAGGTCTCCTACAATGAGCAGTTCTTC.

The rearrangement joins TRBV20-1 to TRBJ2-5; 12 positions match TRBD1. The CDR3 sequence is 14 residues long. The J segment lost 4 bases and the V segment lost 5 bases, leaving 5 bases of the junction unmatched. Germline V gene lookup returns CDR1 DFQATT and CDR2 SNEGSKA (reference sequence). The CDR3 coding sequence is TGCAGTGCTGGGGACAGGGGGCATGGAGAGACCCAGTACTTC. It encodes CSAGDRGHGETQYF.

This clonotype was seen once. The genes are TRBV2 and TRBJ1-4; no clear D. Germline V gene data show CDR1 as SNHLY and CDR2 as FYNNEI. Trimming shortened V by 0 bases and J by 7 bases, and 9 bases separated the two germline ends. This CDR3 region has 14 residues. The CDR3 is CASSEAHGGEKLFF. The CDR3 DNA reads TGTGCCAGCAGTGAAGCGCACGGAGGTGAAAAACTGTTTTTT.